One T cell receptor (beta chain) is described in this entry. This clonotype appeared many times. Which antigen it targets is not known. One base away there is no much larger clone; base qualities are not given. These data belong to a study of response to subunit inactivated influenza vaccine (dated by TCRdb to the late 2010s). Broadly, across the study: Deep quantitative profiling of the T cell receptor repertoire was used in the study to follow responses to a trivalent subunit inactivated influenza vaccine. The paper as a whole reports these results and caveats: The authors suggested that each seasonal influenza vaccination may recruit only a limited number of new T cells.

Preparation of the library involved RT-PCR. Data came from an Illumina HiSeq 2500. TCRdb reprocessed the public reads (quality trimming at Q25 with fastp, clone calling with MiXCR) and kept in-frame beta chains. Rows are unified per CDR3 protein, each entry keeping the most common DNA and genes. The sample contains 300,000 to 350,000 distinct CDR3 sequences, 20% to 25% of them found a single time. The top ten clonotypes cover about 9.4% of the sample. Source: PBMCs from blood, taken 21 months after vaccination. This sequence was found in a man between 45 and 75 years old who received an inactivated influenza vaccine. Donor details come from another sample of the same person, matched by shared clones.

At the DNA level, the sequence is TGCAGTGCTCCGTTTCCCAGCTCTGGAAACACCATATATTTT. It is translated as CSAPFPSSGNTIYF. This chain is built from TRBV20-1 and TRBJ1-3, with the D gene uncertain. The germline V gene (reference sequence) provides CDR1 DFQATT and CDR2 SNEGSKA. V is shortened by 5 bases, J by 0 bases, and the region joining them spans 11 bases. The cysteine opens and the phenylalanine closes a CDR3 of 14 amino acids. The entry retains the CDR3 DNA only, 42 bases that are in frame from base 1.